What follows are 32 T cell receptor beta chains derived from one specimen sequenced in a study of T-cell reconstitution after alpha-beta-depleted transplantation in children. Unique molecular identifiers featured in how the TCRbeta library was prepared. TCRdb recomputed calls from the PCR reads with MiXCR, one row per CDR3 protein. The profile shows approximately 420,000 distinct CDR3 sequences, roughly 11% of them singletons. Sequencing used PBMCs from the stem cell graft donor, obtained from the stem cell graft. The source is a human donor who donated a stem cell graft to a child with acute myeloid leukemia.

This clonotype was counted a few times. This chain's CDR3 is CASRKTGATETQYF. The DNA for the CDR3 is TGTGCCAGCAGAAAAACAGGGGCGACAGAGACCCAGTACTTC. The rearrangement links TRBV12-3 or TRBV12-4 to TRBJ2-5; 7 bases align to TRBD1. Losses at the gene ends were 6 bases for V and 4 bases for J; bases not matched to a gene: 8. The CDR3 consists of 14 residues.

CDR3 protein: CASSLTSLTYEQYF. The CDR3 nucleotides are TGTGCCAGCAGCCTTACCTCTCTAACCTACGAGCAGTACTTC. The rearrangement joins TRBV7-9 to TRBJ2-7; D is unresolved. The V gene's germline CDR1 is SEHNR and CDR2 FQNEAQ (reference sequence). V was trimmed by 5 bases and J by 2 bases, leaving 13 bases between them. CDR3 length equals 14 residues.

J is TRBJ2-1 and V is TRBV5-1, with TRBD1 matching 7 bases. Germline V gene lookup returns CDR1 SGHRS and CDR2 YFSETQ. CDR3 size: 13 residues. The J segment lost 7 bases and the V segment lost 2 bases, leaving 3 bases of the junction unmatched. The CDR3 loop reads CASSFGQANEQFF. The CDR3 DNA sequence: TGCGCCAGCAGCTTCGGACAGGCAAATGAGCAGTTCTTC.

This clonotype was observed many times. This chain joins TRBV27 and TRBJ2-4; no reliable D call. The germline CDR1 and CDR2 sequences are MNHEY and SMNVEV (reference sequence). CDR3 size: 11 residues. V lost 3 bases and J 9 bases, leaving 6 bases between the germline ends. The CDR3 region is CASSLGGIQYF. CDR3 nucleotides: TGTGCCAGCAGTTTGGGTGGCATTCAGTACTTC.

The CDR3 sequence is CATSDSGTGYNEQFF. In DNA form, the CDR3 reads TGTGCCACCAGTGATTCCGGGACAGGCTACAATGAGCAGTTCTTC. V and J are TRBV24-1 and TRBJ2-1, with 8 bases lining up with TRBD1. V trimming: 2 bases; J trimming: 3 bases; junction bases outside the gene matches: 2. The CDR3 covers 15 residues. Per the germline V gene, CDR1 is KGHDR and CDR2 is SFDVKD.

The chain has TRBV5-1 and TRBJ2-7, with D maybe TRBD2 (7 bases). The CDR3 runs 16 residues. Trimming pared 0 bases from V and 5 bases from J, leaving 18 bases between. In germline, CDR1 is SGHRS, CDR2 YFSETQ. Here the CDR3 DNA reads TGCGCCAGCAGCTTGGATTGGGCGGGGGCAACGAACGAGCAGTACTTC. Translating gives CASSLDWAGATNEQYF.

The table lists this clonotype with a few counts. The rearrangement joins TRBV29-1 to TRBJ2-2; D gene uncertain. V lost 4 bases, J lost 8 bases, and 17 bases lay in between. The length of the CDR3 is 14 residues. CDR1 and CDR2 from the germline V gene are SQVTM and ANQGSEA. The CDR3 here is CSVVFGRMRGELFF. The CDR3 nucleotides read TGCAGCGTTGTGTTCGGCAGGATGCGGGGGGAGCTGTTTTTT.

This clonotype has just a few counts. This chain connects TRBV12-3 or TRBV12-4 to TRBJ2-1; possible D gene TRBD1, 5 bases. This CDR3 is built from 12 residues. V was cut by 7 bases and J by 4 bases, with 8 bases left in between. The CDR3 sequence: CASKGPYNEQFF. CDR3 bases: TGTGCCAGCAAGGGGCCTTACAATGAGCAGTTCTTC.

The V call is TRBV5-5, the J call TRBJ1-1; 8 positions match TRBD1. The CDR3 length is 15 residues. The ends lost 4 bases at V and 0 bases at J; junction bases unmatched: 5. CDR1 SGHKS and CDR2 YYEKEE come from the germline V gene (reference sequence). CDR3 loop: CASSPRTGMNTEAFF. CDR3 sequence (DNA): TGTGCCAGCAGCCCGAGGACAGGGATGAACACTGAAGCTTTCTTT.

The chain couples TRBV7-3 to TRBJ2-2; D gene unclear. This CDR3 spans 15 amino acids. Germline V gives CDR1 SGHTA, CDR2 FQGTGA. The V end lost 0 bases, the J end lost 4 bases, and 9 bases lay between the germline ends. The CDR3 sequence: CASSLTGIGTGELFF. CDR3 sequence (DNA): TGTGCCAGCAGCTTAACAGGGATCGGCACCGGGGAGCTGTTTTTT.

This clonotype was seen many times. The genes are TRBV20-1 and TRBJ2-1; 8 positions match TRBD2. The CDR3 covers 15 residues. V lost 7 bases, J lost 8 bases, and 16 bases stayed unmatched. Per the germline V gene, CDR1 is DFQATT and CDR2 is SNEGSKA (reference sequence). The CDR3: CSVHRPGLGFDEQFF. As DNA, the CDR3 is TGCAGTGTTCACCGGCCGGGACTAGGGTTCGATGAGCAGTTCTTC.

This chain uses TRBV5-1 with TRBJ2-1; 14 bases fit TRBD2. Germline-derived CDR1 and CDR2 are SGHRS and YFSETQ. The CDR3 consists of 19 residues. V shed 4 bases, J shed 0 bases, and the junction held 9 bases outside the gene matches. CDR3 bases: TGCGCCAGCAGCGCAGGGACTAGCGGGAGTCCGAGCTCCTACAATGAGCAGTTCTTC. The encoded protein is CASSAGTSGSPSSYNEQFF.

The chain links TRBV7-2 to TRBJ2-7; D is perhaps TRBD2 (5 bases). Germline loops: CDR1 SGHTA, CDR2 FQGNSA. The V end lost 1 base, the J end lost 5 bases, and 18 bases lay between the germline ends. The CDR3 extends over 16 amino acids. Written as DNA, the CDR3 is TGTGCCAGCAGCTTAGTAGCGCGGAGCGTCCTGAACGAGCAGTACTTC. Its translation is CASSLVARSVLNEQYF.

This clonotype was recorded a few times. This chain links TRBV5-1 with TRBJ1-3; TRBD1 agrees at 9 bases. The CDR3 runs to 16 residues. The germline CDR1 and CDR2 sequences are SGHRS and YFSETQ. V was pared by 4 bases and J by 0 bases, with 5 bases of the junction left unmatched. The CDR3 DNA is TGCGCCAGCAGCGGGACAGGGCGGAACTCTGGAAACACCATATATTTT. This translates into CASSGTGRNSGNTIYF.

This clonotype was counted only a few times. The genes are TRBV5-1 and TRBJ2-3; D is perhaps TRBD1 (6 bases). CDR1 is SGHRS, CDR2 YFSETQ, per germline. The CDR3 extends over 14 amino acids. Trimming shortened V by 4 bases and J by 2 bases, and 11 bases separated the two germline ends. DNA for the CDR3: TGCGCCAGCAGCCCAAGGACAGACACAGATACGCAGTATTTT. Translating it yields CASSPRTDTDTQYF.

There are many counts of this clonotype. The chain carries TRBV12-3 or TRBV12-4 and TRBJ2-2; 9 bases match TRBD2. This CDR3 spans 15 amino acids. J gave up 9 bases and V 6 bases, and 11 bases lay outside the gene matches. For the CDR3, the DNA is TGTGCCAGCAGCTTCCGGGCGGGGGGGTCCCGGGAGCTGTTTTTT. This gives the protein CASSFRAGGSRELFF.

This clonotype occurred a few times. The chain combines TRBV7-8 with TRBJ2-7; 10 bases fit TRBD2. Germline assignment: CDR1 SGHVS and CDR2 FQNEAQ. V was pared by 0 bases and J by 7 bases, with 12 bases of the junction left unmatched. This CDR3 is built from 17 residues. CDR3 region: CASSLAGVLAGAREQYF. CDR3 bases: TGTGCCAGCAGCTTAGCCGGGGTCCTAGCGGGAGCTCGGGAGCAGTACTTC. The entire variable domain, with the rest obtained from reference TRBV7-8 and TRBJ2-7, is as follows: GAGVSQSPRYKVAKRGQDVALRCDPISGHVSLFWYQQALGQGPEFLTYFQNEAQLDKSGLPSDRFFAERPEGSVSTLKIQRTQQEDSAVYLCASSLAGVLAGAREQYFGPGTRLTVT.

At least ten counts were recorded for this clonotype. The CDR3 coding sequence is TGTGCCACCAGTGCGGGGGATGTGTTTACAGATACGCAGTATTTT. It is translated as CATSAGDVFTDTQYF. The V gene is TRBV24-1, the J gene TRBJ2-3; TRBD2 is a possible D gene (6 bases). Germline lookup yields CDR1 KGHDR and CDR2 SFDVKD. Trimming removed 5 bases at V and 3 bases at J, with 14 bases between. The length of the CDR3 is 15 residues.

The rearrangement links TRBV20-1 to TRBJ2-5, with 11 nucleotides matching TRBD2. The CDR3 has 13 residues. Germline V gene sequence: CDR1 DFQATT, CDR2 SNEGSKA (reference sequence). V was pared by 6 bases and J by 4 bases, with 4 bases of the junction left unmatched. The DNA for the CDR3 is TGCAGTGCGGTAGCGGGAGGGGTAGAGACCCAGTACTTC. Amino acid sequence: CSAVAGGVETQYF.

This clonotype was found a few times. This chain links TRBV29-1 with TRBJ2-1, with D possibly TRBD1 on 5 matching bases. This CDR3 has 13 amino acids. Germline V CDR1 and CDR2: SQVTM, ANQGSEA. V gave up 1 base and J gave up 7 bases, with 11 bases separating them. The CDR3 DNA reads TGCAGCGTTGAAGTGGGGCGGTGGAATGAGCAGTTCTTC. This codes for CSVEVGRWNEQFF.

This clonotype was detected ten times or more. The chain carries TRBV20-1 and TRBJ2-3, with 8 positions matching TRBD2. V dropped 0 bases and J dropped 1; count of bases not matched to a gene: 6. Germline V gene lookup returns CDR1 DFQATT and CDR2 SNEGSKA (reference sequence). The CDR3 contains 16 residues. CDR3 region: CSARDSASGRTDTQYF. CDR3 in DNA: TGCAGTGCTAGAGATTCGGCTAGCGGGCGCACAGATACGCAGTATTTT.

This clonotype was seen just once. A clone one base away is much larger, so this may be a read error. The chain uses TRBV5-1 and TRBJ2-6; D may be TRBD1 or TRBD2 (5 bases each). Germline CDR1 reads SGHRS; CDR2 reads YFSETQ. This CDR3 has 14 residues. The CDR3 region is CASSLPSGGNVLTF. In DNA, the CDR3 is TGCGCCAGCAGCTTGCCCTCTGGGGGCAACGTCCTGACTTTC.

The chain joins TRBV18 to TRBJ2-7; D may correspond to TRBD1 or TRBD2 (5 bases each). V lost 2 bases and J lost 7, with 9 bases in between. This CDR3 comprises 12 residues. CDR1 is KGHSH and CDR2 is LQKENI in the germline V gene. CDR3 protein: CASSPGTPEQYF. In nucleotides, the CDR3 is TGTGCCAGCTCACCAGGGACCCCGGAGCAGTACTTC. Combining the CDR3 with reference TRBV18 and TRBJ2-7 gives the whole variable domain NAGVMQNPRHLVRRRGQEARLRCSPMKGHSHVYWYRQLPEEGLKFMVYLQKENIIDESGMPKERFSAEFPKEGPSILRIQQVVRGDSAAYFCASSPGTPEQYFGPGTRLTVT.

The chain employs TRBV3-1 and TRBJ2-1; D is ambiguous. Germline V gene lookup returns CDR1 LGHDT and CDR2 YNNKEL (reference sequence). This CDR3 is 14 amino acids long. V was clipped by 4 bases and J by 4 bases, with 11 bases between them. The CDR3 nucleotides are TGTGCCAGCAGCCTTTCGCTTCTATACAATGAGCAGTTCTTC. Residues: CASSLSLLYNEQFF.

The V call is TRBV5-1, the J call TRBJ2-3; D is undetermined. From germline, CDR1 is SGHRS and CDR2 YFSETQ. Trimming stripped 0 bases from V and 1 base from J, with 12 bases between. This CDR3 is built from 16 residues. The CDR3 bases are TGCGCCAGCAGCTTGGGCGATGCGTCGGGCACAGATACGCAGTATTTT. It codes for CASSLGDASGTDTQYF.

Ten or more counts support this clonotype. The genes are TRBV4-1 and TRBJ2-1; D is unclear. V was pared by 0 bases and J by 6 bases, with 3 bases between. The CDR3 covers 12 residues. CDR1 is MGHRA, CDR2 YSYEKL, per germline. CDR3 bases: TGCGCCAGCAGCCAAGATATCAATGAGCAGTTCTTC. This codes for CASSQDINEQFF.

In this sample, this clonotype turned up many times. This chain joins TRBV5-1 and TRBJ1-1; 7 bases align to TRBD1. The V gene's germline CDR1 is SGHRS and CDR2 YFSETQ. V was clipped by 3 bases and J by 4 bases; unmatched bases: 9. The CDR3 contains 15 residues. CDR3 amino acids: CASSSTTGKATEAFF. The CDR3 bases are TGCGCCAGCAGCTCCACGACAGGGAAGGCCACTGAAGCTTTCTTT. The full variable domain, rest sourced from reference TRBV5-1 and TRBJ1-1, is KAGVTQTPRYLIKTRGQQVTLSCSPISGHRSVSWYQQTPGQGLQFLFEYFSETQRNKGNFPGRFSGRQFSNSRSEMNVSTLELGDSALYLCASSSTTGKATEAFFGQGTRLTVV.

The CDR3 bases are TGTGCCAGCAGACGCGCTCAGCGGGCAGGAAACACCATATATTTT. This gives the protein CASRRAQRAGNTIYF. This chain connects TRBV6-1 to TRBJ1-3; no clear D gene. The V gene's germline CDR1 is MNHNS and CDR2 SASEGT. The V end lost 6 bases, the J end lost 4 bases, and 16 bases lay between the germline ends. The length of the CDR3 is 15 residues.

The V gene is TRBV4-1, the J gene TRBJ1-4, with D uncertain. This CDR3 contains 17 residues. Germline CDR1 MGHRA, CDR2 YSYEKL. Trimming pared 3 bases from V and 0 bases from J, leaving 14 bases between. The DNA for the CDR3 is TGCGCCAGCAGCCAGGAGTCTTTCTTCGCAACTAATGAAAAACTGTTTTTT. Encoded protein: CASSQESFFATNEKLFF.

Only a few counts were recorded for this clonotype. The rearrangement joins TRBV28 to TRBJ2-1, with TRBD2 matching over 9 bases. CDR1 is MDHEN and CDR2 is SYDVKM in the germline V gene. This CDR3 has 15 residues. Trimming at V came to 5 bases and at J to 2 bases, leaving 4 bases not matched to a gene. The CDR3 region has the DNA TGTGCCAGCAGTACCGTAGCGGGGGCCTACAATGAGCAGTTCTTC. As protein: CASSTVAGAYNEQFF.

The rearrangement uses TRBV5-1 and TRBJ2-7, with D perhaps assigned TRBD1 or TRBD2 (5 bases each). V was shortened by 4 bases and J by 3 bases, with 11 bases between the two germline ends. The CDR3 loop spans 13 amino acids. The germline gives CDR1 SGHRS, CDR2 YFSETQ. The CDR3, as DNA: TGCGCCAGCAGCACGGGACCGATCTACGAGCAGTACTTC. Protein: CASSTGPIYEQYF. Variable domain in full (rest from reference TRBV5-1 and TRBJ2-7): KAGVTQTPRYLIKTRGQQVTLSCSPISGHRSVSWYQQTPGQGLQFLFEYFSETQRNKGNFPGRFSGRQFSNSRSEMNVSTLELGDSALYLCASSTGPIYEQYFGPGTRLTVT.

This clonotype was detected a few times. V and J are TRBV6-5 and TRBJ1-2, with 7 bases lining up with TRBD1. Germline assignment: CDR1 MNHEY and CDR2 SVGAGI. The junction had 9 bases not matched to a gene; V was cut back by 4 bases and J by 4 bases. This CDR3 is 15 amino acids long. Here the CDR3 reads CASSWGQTNFYGYTF. The CDR3 bases are TGTGCCAGCAGTTGGGGACAGACTAATTTCTATGGCTACACCTTC.